The T cell receptor (beta chain) described here comes from a study of T-cell reconstitution after alpha-beta-depleted transplantation in children. This CDR3 spans 14 amino acids. V lost 5 bases to trimming and J lost 8 bases; unmatched junction nucleotides: 11. Germline V gene sequence: CDR1 SGHTA, CDR2 FQGTGA. Unique molecular identifiers featured in how the TCRbeta library was prepared. TCRdb reprocessed the PCR reads with MiXCR, giving one entry per CDR3 protein. This sample has 500,000 to 600,000 distinct CDR3 sequences, with approximately 20% found just once. The receptor comes from a human donor who donated a stem cell graft to a child with acute lymphoblastic leukemia. The input for sequencing was PBMCs from the stem cell graft donor, taken from the stem cell graft. V gene TRBV7-3 combines with J gene TRBJ1-2; 7 nucleotides match TRBD1. The CDR3 loop reads CASSLRQGPGGYTF. CDR3 nucleotide sequence: TGTGCCAGCAGCCTGAGACAGGGCCCAGGGGGCTACACCTTC. Combining the CDR3 with reference TRBV7-3 and TRBJ1-2 gives the whole variable domain GAGVSQTPSNKVTEKGKYVELRCDPISGHTALYWYRQSLGQGPEFLIYFQGTGAADDSGLPNDRFFAVRPEGSVSTLKIQRTERGDSAVYLCASSLRQGPGGYTFGSGTRLTVV.